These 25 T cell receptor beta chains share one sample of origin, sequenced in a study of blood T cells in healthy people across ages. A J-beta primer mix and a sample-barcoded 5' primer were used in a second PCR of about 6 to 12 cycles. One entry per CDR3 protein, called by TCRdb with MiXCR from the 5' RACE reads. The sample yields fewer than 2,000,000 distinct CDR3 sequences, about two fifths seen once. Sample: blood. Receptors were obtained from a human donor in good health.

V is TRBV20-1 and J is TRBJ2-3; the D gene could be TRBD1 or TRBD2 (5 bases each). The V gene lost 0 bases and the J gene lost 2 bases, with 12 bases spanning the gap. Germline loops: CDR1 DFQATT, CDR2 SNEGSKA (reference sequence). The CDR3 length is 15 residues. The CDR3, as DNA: TGCAGTGCTAGAGATTGGGACGGAAACACAGATACGCAGTATTTT. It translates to CSARDWDGNTDTQYF.

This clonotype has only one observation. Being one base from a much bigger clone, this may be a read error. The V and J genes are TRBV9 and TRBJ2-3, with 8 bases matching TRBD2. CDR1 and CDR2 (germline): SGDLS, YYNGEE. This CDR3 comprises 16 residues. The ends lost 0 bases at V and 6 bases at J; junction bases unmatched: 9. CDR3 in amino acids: CASSVGGSGAGDTQYF. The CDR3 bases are TGTGCCAGCAGCGTAGGTGGTAGCGGGGCAGGTGATACGCAGTATTTT.

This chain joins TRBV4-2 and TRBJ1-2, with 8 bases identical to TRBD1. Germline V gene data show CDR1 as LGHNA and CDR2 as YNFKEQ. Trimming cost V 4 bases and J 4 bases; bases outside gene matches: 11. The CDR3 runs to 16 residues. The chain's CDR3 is CASSRPGQGLGYGYTF. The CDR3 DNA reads TGTGCCAGCAGCCGCCCAGGACAGGGATTAGGCTATGGCTACACCTTC.

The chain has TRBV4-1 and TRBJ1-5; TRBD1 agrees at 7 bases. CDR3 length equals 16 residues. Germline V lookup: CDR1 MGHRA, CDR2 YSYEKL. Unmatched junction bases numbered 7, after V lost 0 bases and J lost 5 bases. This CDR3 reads CASSQDRTGPYQPQHF. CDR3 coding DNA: TGCGCCAGCAGCCAAGACCGGACAGGACCCTATCAGCCCCAGCATTTT.

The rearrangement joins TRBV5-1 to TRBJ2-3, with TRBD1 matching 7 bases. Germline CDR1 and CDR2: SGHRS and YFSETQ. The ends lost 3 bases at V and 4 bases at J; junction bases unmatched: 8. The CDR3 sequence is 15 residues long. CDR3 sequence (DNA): TGCGCCAGCAGCTCCTCCGGGACAGAGTCAGATACGCAGTATTTT. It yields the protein CASSSSGTESDTQYF.

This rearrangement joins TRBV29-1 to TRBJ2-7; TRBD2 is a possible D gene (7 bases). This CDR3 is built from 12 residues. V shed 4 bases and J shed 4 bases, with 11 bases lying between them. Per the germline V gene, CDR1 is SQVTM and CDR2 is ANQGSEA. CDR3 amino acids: CSVGGGQYEQYF. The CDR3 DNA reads TGCAGCGTTGGCGGGGGACAATACGAGCAGTACTTC.

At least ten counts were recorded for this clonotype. Here the CDR3 reads CASSLLAGGRETQYF. Here the CDR3 DNA reads TGTGCCAGCAGCTTACTAGCGGGGGGACGAGAGACCCAGTACTTC. This rearrangement joins TRBV12-3 or TRBV12-4 to TRBJ2-5; 12 bases align to TRBD2. Losses at the gene ends were 6 bases for V and 4 bases for J; bases not matched to a gene: 6. The CDR3 contains 15 residues.

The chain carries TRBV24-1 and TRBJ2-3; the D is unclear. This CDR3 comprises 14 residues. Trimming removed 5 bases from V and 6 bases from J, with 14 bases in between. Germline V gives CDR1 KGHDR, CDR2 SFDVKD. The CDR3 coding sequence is TGTGCCACCAGTGTCGACTTCAGGCAGGATACGCAGTATTTT. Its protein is CATSVDFRQDTQYF.

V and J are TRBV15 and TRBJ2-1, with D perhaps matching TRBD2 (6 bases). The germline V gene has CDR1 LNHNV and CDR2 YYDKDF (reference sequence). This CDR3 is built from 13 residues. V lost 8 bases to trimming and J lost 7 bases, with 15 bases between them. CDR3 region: CATRLGGENEQFF. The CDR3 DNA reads TGTGCCACCCGCCTCGGCGGGGAGAATGAGCAGTTCTTC.

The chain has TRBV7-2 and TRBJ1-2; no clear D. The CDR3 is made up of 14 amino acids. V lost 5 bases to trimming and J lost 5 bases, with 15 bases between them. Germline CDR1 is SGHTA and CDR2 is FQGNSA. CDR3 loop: CASSRDGVVYGYTF. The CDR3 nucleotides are TGTGCCAGCAGCCGCGACGGGGTGGTGTATGGCTACACCTTC. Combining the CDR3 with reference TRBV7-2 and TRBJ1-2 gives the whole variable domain GAGVSQSPSNKVTEKGKDVELRCDPISGHTALYWYRQSLGQGLEFLIYFQGNSAPDKSGLPSDRFSAERTGGSVSTLTIQRTQQEDSAVYLCASSRDGVVYGYTFGSGTRLTVV.

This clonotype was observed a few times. The CDR3 DNA is TGCAGTGCTCTAGCGGGGGGGCTGGAGACCCAGTACTTC. Its translation: CSALAGGLETQYF. The chain couples TRBV20-1 to TRBJ2-5, with 12 bases fitting TRBD2. This CDR3 is built from 13 residues. CDR1 is DFQATT and CDR2 is SNEGSKA in the germline V gene (reference sequence). V trimming: 5 bases; J trimming: 5 bases; junction bases outside the gene matches: 3.

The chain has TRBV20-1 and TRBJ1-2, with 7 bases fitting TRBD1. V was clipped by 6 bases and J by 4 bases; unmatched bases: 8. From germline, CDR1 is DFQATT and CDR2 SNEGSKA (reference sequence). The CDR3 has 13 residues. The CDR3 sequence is CSATGTAFYGYTF. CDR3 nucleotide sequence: TGCAGTGCAACCGGGACAGCATTCTATGGCTACACCTTC.

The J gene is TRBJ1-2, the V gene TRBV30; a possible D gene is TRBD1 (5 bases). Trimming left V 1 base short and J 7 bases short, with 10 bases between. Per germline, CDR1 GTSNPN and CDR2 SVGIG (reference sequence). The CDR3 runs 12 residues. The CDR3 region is CAWSGGRVGYTF. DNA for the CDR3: TGTGCCTGGAGTGGGGGACGTGTTGGCTACACCTTC.

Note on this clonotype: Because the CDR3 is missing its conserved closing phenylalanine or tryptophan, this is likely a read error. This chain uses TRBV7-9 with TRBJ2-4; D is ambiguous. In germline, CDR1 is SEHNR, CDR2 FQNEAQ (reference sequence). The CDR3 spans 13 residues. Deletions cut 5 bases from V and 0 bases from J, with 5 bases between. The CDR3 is CASSEVAKNIQYS. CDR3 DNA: TGTGCCAGCAGCGAGGTAGCCAAAAACATTCAGTACTCG.

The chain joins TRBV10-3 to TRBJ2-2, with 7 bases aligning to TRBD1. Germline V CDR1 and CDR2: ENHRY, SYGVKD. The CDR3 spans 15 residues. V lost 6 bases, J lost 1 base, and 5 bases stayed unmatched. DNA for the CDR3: TGTGCCATCAGCCCCGGGACAGAGAACACCGGGGAGCTGTTTTTT. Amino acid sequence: CAISPGTENTGELFF.

In DNA, the CDR3 is TGTGCCAGCAGTTTGGGGACAGGGCGTAACTATGGCTACACCTTC. Protein sequence: CASSLGTGRNYGYTF. V gene TRBV6-5 combines with J gene TRBJ1-2; TRBD1 agrees at 9 bases. The V segment lost 4 bases and the J segment 1 base; nucleotides outside the gene matches: 4. Looked up from germline, CDR1 is MNHEY and CDR2 is SVGAGI. This CDR3 has 15 amino acids.

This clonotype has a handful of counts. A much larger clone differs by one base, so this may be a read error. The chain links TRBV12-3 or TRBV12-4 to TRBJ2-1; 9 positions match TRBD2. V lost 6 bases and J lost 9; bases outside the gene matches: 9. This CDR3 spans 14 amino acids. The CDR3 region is CASRPRTSVTEQFF. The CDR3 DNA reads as TGTGCCAGCAGACCTAGGACTAGCGTAACTGAGCAGTTCTTC.

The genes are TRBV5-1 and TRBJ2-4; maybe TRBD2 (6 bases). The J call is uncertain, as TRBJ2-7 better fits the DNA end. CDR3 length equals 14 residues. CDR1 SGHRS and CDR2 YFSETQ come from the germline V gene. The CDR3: CASSPTAGNYEQYF. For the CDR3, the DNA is TGCGCCAGCAGCCCCACGGCGGGGAACTACGAGCAGTACTTC.

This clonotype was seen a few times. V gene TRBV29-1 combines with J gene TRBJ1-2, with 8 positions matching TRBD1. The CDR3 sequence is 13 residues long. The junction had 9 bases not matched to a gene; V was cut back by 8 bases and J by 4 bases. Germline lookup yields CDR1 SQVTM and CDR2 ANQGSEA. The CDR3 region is CSPGQGLPYGYTF. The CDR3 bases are TGCAGCCCAGGACAGGGTCTCCCCTATGGCTACACCTTC.

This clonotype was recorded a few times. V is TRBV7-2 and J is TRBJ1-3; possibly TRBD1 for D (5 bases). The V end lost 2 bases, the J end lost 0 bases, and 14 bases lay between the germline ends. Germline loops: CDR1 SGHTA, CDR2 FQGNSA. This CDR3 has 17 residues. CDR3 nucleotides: TGTGCCAGCAGCTTATTTGGGGGAGGCATCTCTGGAAACACCATATATTTT. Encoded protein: CASSLFGGGISGNTIYF.

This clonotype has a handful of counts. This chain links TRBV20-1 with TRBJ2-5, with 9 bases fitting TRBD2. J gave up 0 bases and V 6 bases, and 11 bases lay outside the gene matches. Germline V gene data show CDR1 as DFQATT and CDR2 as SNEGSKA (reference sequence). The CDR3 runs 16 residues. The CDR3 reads CSARRDSGGYQETQYF. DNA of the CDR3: TGCAGTGCGCGCCGGGACAGCGGGGGGTACCAAGAGACCCAGTACTTC.

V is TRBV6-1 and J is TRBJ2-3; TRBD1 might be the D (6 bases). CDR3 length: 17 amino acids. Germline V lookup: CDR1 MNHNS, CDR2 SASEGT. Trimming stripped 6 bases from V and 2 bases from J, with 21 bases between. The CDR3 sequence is CASSRDPRTENTDTQYF. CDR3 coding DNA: TGTGCCAGCAGCCGCGACCCACGGACAGAGAACACAGATACGCAGTATTTT.

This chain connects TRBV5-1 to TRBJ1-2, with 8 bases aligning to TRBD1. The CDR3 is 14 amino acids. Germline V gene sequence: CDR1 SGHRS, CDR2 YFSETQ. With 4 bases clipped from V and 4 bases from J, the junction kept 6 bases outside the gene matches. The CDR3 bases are TGCGCCAGCAGCACAGGGGGTCGACTCTATGGCTACACCTTC. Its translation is CASSTGGRLYGYTF.

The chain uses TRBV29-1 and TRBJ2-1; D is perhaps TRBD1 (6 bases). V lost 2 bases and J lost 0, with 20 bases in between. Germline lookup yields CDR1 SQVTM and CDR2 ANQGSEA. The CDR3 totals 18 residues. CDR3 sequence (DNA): TGCAGCGTTGAACCAGGATTGGGGGCCAGCAGCTCCTACAATGAGCAGTTCTTC. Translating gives CSVEPGLGASSSYNEQFF.

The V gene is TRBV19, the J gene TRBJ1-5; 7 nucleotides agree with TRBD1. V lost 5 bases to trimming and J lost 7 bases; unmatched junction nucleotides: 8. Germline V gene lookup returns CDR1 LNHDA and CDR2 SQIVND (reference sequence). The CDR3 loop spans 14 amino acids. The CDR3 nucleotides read TGTGCCAGTAGTCGGTCAGGGGGAGGGCAGCCCCAGCATTTT. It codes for CASSRSGGGQPQHF.